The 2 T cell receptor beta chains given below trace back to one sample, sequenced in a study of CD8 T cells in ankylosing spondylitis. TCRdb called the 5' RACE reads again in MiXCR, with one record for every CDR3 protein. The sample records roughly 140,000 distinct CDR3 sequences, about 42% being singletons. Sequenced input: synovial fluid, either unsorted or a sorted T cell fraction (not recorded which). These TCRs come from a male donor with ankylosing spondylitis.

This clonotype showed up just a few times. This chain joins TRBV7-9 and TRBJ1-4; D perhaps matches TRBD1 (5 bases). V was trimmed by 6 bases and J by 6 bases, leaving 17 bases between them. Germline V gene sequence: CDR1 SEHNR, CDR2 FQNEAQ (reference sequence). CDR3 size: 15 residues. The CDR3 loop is CASSLTTGGDEKLFF. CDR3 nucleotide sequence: TGTGCCAGCAGTCTAACGACGGGGGGGGATGAAAAACTGTTTTTT.

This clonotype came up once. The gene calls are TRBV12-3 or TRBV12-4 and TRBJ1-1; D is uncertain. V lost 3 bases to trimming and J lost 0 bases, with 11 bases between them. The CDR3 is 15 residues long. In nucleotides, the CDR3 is TGTGCCAGCAGTTTGGATGACACACTGAACACTGAAGCTTTCTTT. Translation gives CASSLDDTLNTEAFF.